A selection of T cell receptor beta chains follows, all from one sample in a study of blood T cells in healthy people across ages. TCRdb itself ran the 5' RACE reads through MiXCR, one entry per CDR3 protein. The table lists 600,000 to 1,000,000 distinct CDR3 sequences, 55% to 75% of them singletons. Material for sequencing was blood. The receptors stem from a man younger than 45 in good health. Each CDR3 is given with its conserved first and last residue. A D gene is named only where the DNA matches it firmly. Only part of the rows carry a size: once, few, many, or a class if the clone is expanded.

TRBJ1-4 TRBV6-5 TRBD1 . CASRDRVNTNEKLFF TGTGCCAGCCGGGACAGGGTGAATACTAATGAAAAACTGTTTTTT
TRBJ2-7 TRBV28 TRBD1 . CASSLGLDRVYNEQYF TGTGCCAGCAGCCTAGGGCTGGACAGGGTGTACAATGAGCAGTACTTC
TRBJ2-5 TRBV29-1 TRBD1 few CSVSQGARETQYF TGCAGCGTCTCACAGGGGGCGCGTGAGACCCAGTACTTC
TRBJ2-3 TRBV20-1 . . CSGGDGTDTQYF TGCAGTGGGGGGGACGGCACAGATACGCAGTATTTT
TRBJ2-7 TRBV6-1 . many CASSEAVESYEQYF TGTGCCAGCAGTGAAGCTGTAGAGAGCTACGAGCAGTACTTC
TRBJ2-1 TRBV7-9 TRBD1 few CASSKTGVDEQFF TGTGCCAGCAGCAAGACAGGGGTAGACGAGCAGTTCTTC
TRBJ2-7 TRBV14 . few CASSQGRGYSYEQYF TGTGCCAGCAGCCAAGGACGGGGGTACTCTTACGAGCAGTACTTC
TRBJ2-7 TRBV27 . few CASSSTGLGAHEQYF TGTGCCAGCAGTTCGACAGGCTTAGGGGCGCACGAGCAGTACTTC
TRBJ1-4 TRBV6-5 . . CASSYGAGVEKLFF TGTGCCAGCAGTTACGGGGCAGGGGTTGAAAAACTGTTTTTT
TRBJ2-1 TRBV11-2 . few CASSLTTQSYNEQFF TGTGCCAGCAGCTTAACGACCCAGTCCTACAATGAGCAGTTCTTC
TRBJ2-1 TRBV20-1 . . CSAQSFSGSYNEQFF TGCAGTGCTCAGAGCTTTAGTGGGAGCTACAATGAGCAGTTCTTC
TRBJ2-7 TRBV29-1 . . CSVESPGRDHEQYF TGCAGCGTTGAATCTCCCGGCAGGGACCACGAGCAGTACTTC
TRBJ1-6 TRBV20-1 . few CSARAGSSYNSPLHF TGCAGTGCTAGGGCCGGCAGCTCCTATAATTCACCCCTCCACTTT
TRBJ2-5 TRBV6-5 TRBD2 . CASSLLAGGLQETQYF TGTGCCAGCAGTTTACTAGCGGGAGGCCTACAAGAGACCCAGTACTTC
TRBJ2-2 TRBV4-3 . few CASSRITGGGTGELFF TGCGCCAGCAGCCGTATAACAGGGGGGGGCACCGGGGAGCTGTTTTTT
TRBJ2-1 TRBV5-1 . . CASSLQAGDRSYNEQFF TGCGCCAGCAGCTTGCAGGCAGGGGACCGCTCCTACAATGAGCAGTTCTTC
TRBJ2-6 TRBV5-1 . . CASSDGQTSGANVLTF TGCGCCAGCAGCGACGGACAGACCTCTGGGGCCAACGTCCTGACTTTC
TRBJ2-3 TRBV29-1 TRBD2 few CSVSGTSGRVTDTQYF TGCAGCGTTTCCGGGACTAGCGGGAGGGTGACAGATACGCAGTATTTT
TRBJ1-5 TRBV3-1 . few CASSQVGGPQHF TGTGCCAGCAGCCAAGTCGGCGGACCCCAGCATTTT
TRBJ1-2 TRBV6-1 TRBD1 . CAYGQGWGYGYTF TGTGCCTACGGACAGGGATGGGGGTATGGCTACACCTTC
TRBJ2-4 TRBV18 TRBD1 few CASSPMIAGTGAKNIQYF TGTGCCAGCTCACCAATGATTGCCGGGACAGGGGCCAAAAACATTCAGTACTTC
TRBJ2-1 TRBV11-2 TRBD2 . CACSRQLLTGTSGWLEQFF TGTGCCTGCAGCCGACAACTCTTGACCGGGACTAGCGGATGGCTTGAGCAGTTCTTC
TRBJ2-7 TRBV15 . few CATSSSVVTYEQYF TGTGCCACCAGCAGTTCCGTAGTTACCTACGAGCAGTACTTC
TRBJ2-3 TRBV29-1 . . CSSFGQYTDTQYF TGCAGCTCCTTCGGACAGTACACAGATACGCAGTATTTT
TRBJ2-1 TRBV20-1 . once CSASGRNEQFF TGCAGTGCTAGCGGTCGGAATGAGCAGTTCTTC
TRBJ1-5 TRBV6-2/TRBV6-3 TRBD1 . CASSDTRDRGNQPQHF TGTGCCAGCAGTGATACCCGGGACAGGGGCAATCAGCCCCAGCATTTT
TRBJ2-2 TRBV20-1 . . CSAPLWGLRVGGNSNTGELFF TGCAGTGCCCCTTTATGGGGTCTACGGGTTGGCGGGAATTCTAACACCGGGGAGCTGTTTTTT
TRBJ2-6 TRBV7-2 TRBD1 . CASSLNRDRGVSGANVLTF TGTGCCAGCAGCCTAAATCGGGACAGAGGAGTTTCTGGGGCCAACGTCCTGACTTTC
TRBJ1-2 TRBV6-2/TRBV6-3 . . CASSYSELRITNYGYTF TGTGCCAGCAGTTACTCTGAATTACGGATCACTAACTATGGCTACACCTTC
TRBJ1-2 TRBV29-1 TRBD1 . CSVEGQATGGEGYTF TGCAGCGTTGAAGGTCAAGCGACAGGGGGCGAAGGCTACACCTTC
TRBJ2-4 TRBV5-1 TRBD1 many CASSSLPSGQGIIQYF TGCGCCAGCAGCTCGTTGCCGAGTGGACAGGGGATAATTCAGTACTTC
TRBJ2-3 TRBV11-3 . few CASSNPNSGSDTQYF TGTGCCAGCAGCAACCCCAATAGCGGTTCAGATACGCAGTATTTT
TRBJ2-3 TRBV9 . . CASSGPRKDTQYF TGTGCCAGCAGCGGGCCGAGAAAAGATACGCAGTATTTT
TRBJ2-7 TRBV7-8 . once CASSFVPQTYEQYF TGTGCCAGCAGCTTTGTCCCTCAAACCTACGAGCAGTACTTC
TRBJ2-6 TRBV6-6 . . CASSFGYRGANVLTF TGTGCCAGCAGTTTCGGATATCGGGGGGCCAACGTCCTGACTTTC
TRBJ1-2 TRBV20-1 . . CSASRPPYGYTF TGCAGTGCGTCAAGGCCTCCGTATGGCTACACCTTC
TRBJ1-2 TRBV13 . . CASSLLQSDYGYTF TGTGCCAGCAGCTTACTCCAGAGCGACTATGGCTACACCTTC
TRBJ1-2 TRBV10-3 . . CAISDPGTESFLGYTF TGTGCCATCAGTGATCCCGGGACGGAGAGCTTTCTTGGCTACACCTTC
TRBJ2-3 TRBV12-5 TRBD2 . CASGSPRTSSASSTDTQYF TGTGCTAGTGGCTCCCCCCGGACTAGCTCCGCCAGCAGCACAGATACGCAGTATTTT
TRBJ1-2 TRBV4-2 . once CASRRAGQLYEGYTF TGTGCCAGCAGGCGGGCGGGCCAGCTCTATGAGGGCTACACCTTC
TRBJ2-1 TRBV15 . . CATCVNRDISYNEQFF TGTGCCACCTGCGTTAACCGGGACATCTCCTACAATGAGCAGTTCTTC
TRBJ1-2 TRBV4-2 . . CASSGGSSNYGYTF TGTGCCAGCAGCGGGGGCAGTTCTAACTATGGCTACACCTTC
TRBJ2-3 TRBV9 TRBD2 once CASSADLRTSADTQYF TGTGCCAGCAGCGCCGACCTACGGACTAGCGCCGATACGCAGTATTTT
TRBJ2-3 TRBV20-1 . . CSANNLADRTDTQYF TGCAGTGCAAACAATTTGGCGGACCGCACAGATACGCAGTATTTT
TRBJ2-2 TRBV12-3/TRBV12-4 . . CASTQGAAWNTGELFF TGTGCCAGCACCCAAGGGGCAGCCTGGAACACCGGGGAGCTGTTTTTT
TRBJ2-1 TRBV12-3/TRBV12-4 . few CASSLRRDNEQFF TGTGCCAGCAGTCTAAGACGGGACAATGAGCAGTTCTTC
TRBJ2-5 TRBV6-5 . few CASSYARTQYF TGTGCCAGCAGTTACGCCCGAACCCAGTACTTC
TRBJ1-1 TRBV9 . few CASKPGPENTEAFF TGTGCCAGCAAGCCGGGTCCGGAGAACACTGAAGCTTTCTTT
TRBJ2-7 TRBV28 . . CASRTGGVYEQYF TGTGCCAGCAGAACAGGCGGTGTCTACGAGCAGTACTTC
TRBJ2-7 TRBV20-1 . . CSATSPNRASSKIWYEQYF TGCAGTGCTACCTCACCTAATAGGGCTAGCAGCAAGATCTGGTACGAGCAGTACTTC
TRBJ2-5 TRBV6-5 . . CASSNSPQETQYF TGTGCCAGCAGTAATAGTCCCCAAGAGACCCAGTACTTC
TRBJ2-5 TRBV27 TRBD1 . CASSLRTGRETQYF TGTGCCAGCAGTTTAAGGACAGGGAGGGAGACCCAGTACTTC
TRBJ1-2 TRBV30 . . CAWSGRANYGYTF TGTGCCTGGAGCGGCAGGGCGAACTATGGCTACACCTTC
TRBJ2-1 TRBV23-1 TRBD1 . CASSPALKQGNSYNEQFF TGCGCCAGCAGTCCTGCGCTTAAACAGGGGAACTCCTACAATGAGCAGTTCTTC
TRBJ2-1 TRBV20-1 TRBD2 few CSAEIAGGLNEQFF TGCAGTGCTGAAATAGCGGGGGGGCTTAATGAGCAGTTCTTC
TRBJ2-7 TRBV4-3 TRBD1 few CASSQGTGLGYEQYF TGCGCCAGCAGCCAAGGGACAGGGCTGGGCTACGAGCAGTACTTC
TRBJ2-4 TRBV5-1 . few CASSLLQRTPLSDIQYF TGCGCCAGCAGCTTGTTACAGAGGACTCCCCTATCCGACATTCAGTACTTC
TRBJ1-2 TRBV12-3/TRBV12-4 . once CAINWAGYFGDGYTF TGTGCCATCAACTGGGCAGGGTACTTTGGGGATGGCTACACCTTC
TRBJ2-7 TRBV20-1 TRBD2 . CSAPGLLAGISSYEQYF TGCAGTGCTCCCGGCCTACTAGCGGGGATTAGCTCCTACGAGCAGTACTTC